The 29 T cell receptor beta chains reported below all come from one sample, sequenced in a study of OX40 agonist ivuxolimab in advanced cancers. Libraries were constructed by the immunoSEQ multiplex PCR assay. What TCRdb holds here is the immuneACCESS table cut down to in-frame rearrangements. Part of the clones is not present; checked against another copy, under half of the missing clones reflect an unresolved V gene, and the others are unexplained. The sample has approximately 75,000 clones on record, around nine tenths of them singletons. Jointly, the top ten make up 0.35% to 0.45% of the sample. The sequencing used CD4+ or CD8+ T cells sorted from blood, collected in a trial of the OX40 agonist ivuxolimab. These receptors originate from an adult with an advanced solid tumor such as melanoma, head and neck, liver or kidney cancer.

The V and J genes are TRBV4-3 and TRBJ1-4; D unclear. Trimming shortened V by 3 bases and J by 5 bases, and 7 bases separated the two germline ends. This CDR3 region has 13 residues. CDR1 is LGHNA and CDR2 is YSLEER in the germline V gene. The CDR3 region has the DNA TGCGCCAGCAGCCAGCAGCAGAATGAAAAACTGTTTTTT. Translation gives CASSQQQNEKLFF.

The V and J genes are TRBV18 and TRBJ1-3; D call uncertain. This CDR3 spans 16 amino acids. Germline V lookup: CDR1 KGHSH, CDR2 LQKENI. The V end lost 1 base, the J end lost 3 bases, and 13 bases lay between the germline ends. CDR3 sequence reads: CASSPQSPGSGNTIYF. The CDR3 DNA follows: TGTGCCAGCTCACCACAGAGTCCGGGGAGTGGAAACACCATATATTTT.

The chain is built from TRBV19 and TRBJ2-3; possibly TRBD2 for D (6 bases). V lost 4 bases to trimming and J lost 2 bases, with 10 bases between them. CDR3 length: 14 amino acids. Germline CDR1 reads LNHDA; CDR2 reads SQIVND (reference sequence). The CDR3 is CASSNPGLTDTQYF. The DNA for the CDR3 is TGTGCCAGTAGTAACCCGGGACTCACAGATACGCAGTATTTT.

The CDR3 sequence: CASSSGTGPYEQYF. The CDR3 DNA reads as TGTGCCAGCAGTTCCGGGACAGGACCCTACGAGCAGTACTTC. The rearrangement links TRBV11-1 to TRBJ2-5, with 8 bases matching TRBD1. Near its end, the DNA agrees better with TRBJ2-7, so the J call may be wrong. CDR3 length: 14 residues. Germline V gene data show CDR1 as SGHAT and CDR2 as FQDESV (reference sequence).

This chain connects TRBV29-1 to TRBJ2-3; 7 nucleotides align to TRBD2. CDR1 SQVTM and CDR2 ANQGSEA come from the germline V gene. The V and J ends lost 5 bases and 1 base, in that order; junction bases with no gene match: 12. The CDR3 spans 16 residues. The CDR3 sequence: CSVPIGGYFRTDTQYF. The CDR3 coding sequence is TGCAGCGTTCCGATCGGGGGGTACTTCCGCACAGATACGCAGTATTTT.

The chain carries TRBV7-2 and TRBJ2-1; D may correspond to TRBD1 or TRBD2 (6 bases each). Germline V gives CDR1 SGHTA, CDR2 FQGNSA. The germline V and J ends were trimmed by 4 bases and 2 bases, with 12 bases remaining between them. CDR3 length equals 15 residues. For the CDR3, the DNA is TGTGCCAGCAGCTGGGGGGCGGTCCCCTACAATGAGCAGTTCTTC. Translation: CASSWGAVPYNEQFF.

The chain carries TRBV5-4 and TRBJ2-1; D is possibly TRBD1 or TRBD2 (5 bases each). Germline loops: CDR1 SGHNT, CDR2 YYREEE (reference sequence). Trimming took off 4 bases at V and 6 bases at J, with 11 bases between the two ends. The CDR3 extends over 13 amino acids. DNA of the CDR3: TGTGCCAGCAGCCCCGGGACGGGCAATGAGCAGTTCTTC. This encodes CASSPGTGNEQFF.

V and J are TRBV18 and TRBJ2-1; TRBD2 matches at 7 bases. The length of the CDR3 is 13 residues. After removal of 3 bases from V and 7 bases from J, the junction contained 3 bases not matched to a gene. From germline, CDR1 is KGHSH and CDR2 LQKENI. In DNA form, the CDR3 reads TGTGCCAGCTCACCGGGACTAATGAATGAGCAGTTCTTC. It codes for CASSPGLMNEQFF.

The CDR3 sequence: CASIRSGQFLSNQPQHF. CDR3 nucleotide sequence: TGTGCCAGCATTAGATCCGGCCAGTTCCTTAGCAATCAGCCCCAGCATTTT. The genes are TRBV28 and TRBJ1-5; D remains ambiguous. The CDR3 is 17 amino acids. Germline V gene lookup returns CDR1 MDHEN and CDR2 SYDVKM. V gave up 7 bases and J gave up 0 bases, with 19 bases separating them.

This clone was seen just once. CDR3 in DNA: TGTGCCAGCAGCACATATAACGGGCGGGACACCGGGGAGCTGTTTTTT. This codes for CASSTYNGRDTGELFF. The J gene is TRBJ2-2, the V gene TRBV7-2, with D possibly matching TRBD2 (5 bases). In germline, CDR1 is SGHTA, CDR2 FQGNSA. The CDR3 totals 16 residues. With 5 bases removed from V and 3 bases from J, the gap between germline ends came to 16 bases.

This clone was found once. This chain uses TRBV23-1 with TRBJ1-5, with D unresolved. TRBV23-1 counts as an open reading frame of uncertain function. Trimming left V 0 bases short and J 2 bases short, with 8 bases between. This CDR3 spans 15 amino acids. Written as DNA, the CDR3 is TGCGCCAGCAGTCAATCAAGGCAGGGCAATCAGCCCCAGCATTTT. Its translation: CASSQSRQGNQPQHF.

This clone came up a few times. The rearrangement uses TRBV7-3 and TRBJ2-2, with D tentatively TRBD2 (6 bases). This CDR3 contains 13 residues. V lost 5 bases and J lost 6, with 10 bases in between. In germline, CDR1 is SGHTA, CDR2 FQGTGA. CDR3 DNA: TGTGCCAGCAGCCGACTAGAGGCCGGGGAGCTGTTTTTT. Protein product: CASSRLEAGELFF. The full variable domain, its missing parts supplied by reference TRBV7-3 and TRBJ2-2, is GAGVSQTPSNKVTEKGKYVELRCDPISGHTALYWYRQSLGQGPEFLIYFQGTGAADDSGLPNDRFFAVRPEGSVSTLKIQRTERGDSAVYLCASSRLEAGELFFGEGSRLTVL.

The V gene is TRBV7-9, the J gene TRBJ2-5; 14 nucleotides agree with TRBD2. V lost 1 base, J lost 5 bases, and 3 bases stayed unmatched. CDR1 SEHNR and CDR2 FQNEAQ come from the germline V gene (reference sequence). This CDR3 is built from 16 residues. The chain's CDR3 is CASSLGTSGGSETQYF. CDR3 nucleotides: TGTGCCAGCAGCTTAGGGACTAGCGGGGGGTCGGAGACCCAGTACTTC.

The chain uses TRBV19 and TRBJ2-1, with a weak D call TRBD2 (5 bases). There are 16 residues in the CDR3. Germline CDR1 LNHDA, CDR2 SQIVND (reference sequence). V was clipped by 6 bases and J by 0 bases, with 15 bases between them. The CDR3 nucleotides read TGTGCCAGTAGACCGACTGCTAGCTCCTCCTACAATGAGCAGTTCTTC. Its translation is CASRPTASSSYNEQFF.

The V call is TRBV5-1, the J call TRBJ2-5; D might be TRBD2 (5 bases). There are 14 residues in the CDR3. V lost 0 bases and J 2 bases, leaving 8 bases between the germline ends. CDR1 SGHRS and CDR2 YFSETQ come from the germline V gene. This CDR3 is CASSLGTEQETQYF. The CDR3 DNA reads as TGCGCCAGCAGCTTGGGGACTGAACAAGAGACCCAGTACTTC.

This rearrangement joins TRBV5-1 to TRBJ2-3; TRBD2 agrees at 13 bases. J was trimmed by 1 base and V by 4 bases; bases with no gene match: 9. The germline V gene has CDR1 SGHRS and CDR2 YFSETQ. The CDR3 is 18 amino acids. The CDR3 loop is CASSPTSGGLGGTDTQYF. The CDR3 nucleotides read TGCGCCAGCAGCCCGACTAGCGGGGGGCTGGGGGGCACAGATACGCAGTATTTT.

The gene calls are TRBV6-1 and TRBJ2-5; 10 bases map to TRBD1. Trimming took 7 bases from V and 6 from J; bases not matched to a gene: 11. Looked up from germline, CDR1 is MNHNS and CDR2 is SASEGT. This CDR3 is built from 15 residues. The CDR3 DNA follows: TGTGCCAGCAAGACAGGGGGCACGTCGTCAAAGACCCAGTACTTC. It specifies CASKTGGTSSKTQYF.

The chain's CDR3 is CASSSPGQESYEQYF. In DNA, the CDR3 is TGTGCCAGCAGTTCTCCGGGACAGGAGTCCTACGAGCAGTACTTC. This chain joins TRBV28 and TRBJ2-7; 8 bases agree with TRBD1. CDR3 length: 15 residues. J gave up 1 base and V 4 bases, and 6 bases lay outside the gene matches. Germline values: CDR1 MDHEN, CDR2 SYDVKM.

The gene calls are TRBV19 and TRBJ1-5; no firm D call. Trimming removed 1 base from V and 5 bases from J, with 12 bases in between. Germline V lookup: CDR1 LNHDA, CDR2 SQIVND (reference sequence). The CDR3 loop spans 15 amino acids. The CDR3 is CASSIAPAGDQPQHF. Here the CDR3 DNA reads TGTGCCAGTAGTATAGCTCCCGCCGGAGATCAGCCCCAGCATTTT.

The rearrangement links TRBV7-2 to TRBJ2-7; D is perhaps TRBD1 (6 bases). Germline V lookup: CDR1 SGHTA, CDR2 FQGNSA. Trimming left V 5 bases short and J 3 bases short, with 11 bases between. The CDR3 is 13 residues long. DNA for the CDR3: TGTGCCAGCAGCAACAGGGTAGGCTACGAGCAGTACTTC. Translation gives CASSNRVGYEQYF.

The chain joins TRBV30 to TRBJ2-5; tentative D call: TRBD2 (6 bases). Germline CDR1 reads GTSNPN; CDR2 reads SVGIG (reference sequence). This CDR3 region has 12 residues. V lost 4 bases and J 1 base, leaving 7 bases between the germline ends. CDR3 in amino acids: CAWNSGQETQYF. CDR3 bases: TGTGCCTGGAATAGCGGCCAAGAGACCCAGTACTTC.

The genes are TRBV7-7 and TRBJ2-5, with a possible D match to TRBD1 (5 bases). Trimming took 5 bases from V and 5 from J, leaving 12 bases between them. CDR1 is SSHAT, CDR2 FNYEAQ, per germline (reference sequence). This CDR3 comprises 13 residues. The CDR3 nucleotides are TGTGCCAGCAGCCCAGGGATATCGGAGACCCAGTACTTC. Its protein is CASSPGISETQYF. The complete variable domain, with remaining parts taken from reference TRBV7-7 and TRBJ2-5, reads GAGVSQSPRYKVTKRGQDVTLRCDPISSHATLYWYQQALGQGPEFLTYFNYEAQPDKSGLPSDRFSAERPEGSISTLTIQRTEQRDSAMYRCASSPGISETQYFGPGTRLLVL.

This clone was seen only a few times. This chain uses TRBV2 with TRBJ1-1, with 7 positions matching TRBD1. The CDR3 has 12 residues. Germline values: CDR1 SNHLY, CDR2 FYNNEI. With V trimmed by 5 bases and J by 12 bases, 9 bases remained unmatched. The CDR3 DNA reads TGTGCCAGCAGTTTACGACAGGGACCGACTTTCTTT. Translation: CASSLRQGPTFF.

The rearrangement links TRBV5-1 to TRBJ2-7; possibly TRBD1 for D (7 bases). The germline V and J ends were trimmed by 4 bases and 0 bases, with 14 bases remaining between them. The CDR3 length is 15 residues. Germline V gene sequence: CDR1 SGHRS, CDR2 YFSETQ. The CDR3 DNA sequence: TGCGCCAGCAGCCCCCGACAGGGACTCTCCTACGAGCAGTACTTC. Amino acids: CASSPRQGLSYEQYF.

The chain has TRBV10-1 and TRBJ2-7, with unresolved D. There are 15 residues in the CDR3. Germline V gene data show CDR1 as WNHNN and CDR2 as SYGVQD (reference sequence). With 3 bases removed from V and 2 bases from J, the gap between germline ends came to 14 bases. CDR3 nucleotide sequence: TGCGCCAGCAGTGAAGGACCGTCGGCTACCTACGAGCAGTACTTC. Translation gives CASSEGPSATYEQYF.

The chain carries TRBV28 and TRBJ2-7; 8 nucleotides agree with TRBD2. The CDR3 contains 15 residues. With V trimmed by 3 bases and J by 5 bases, 9 bases remained unmatched. The germline gives CDR1 MDHEN, CDR2 SYDVKM. CDR3: CASSLFGGRRDEQYF. CDR3 nucleotides: TGTGCCAGCAGTTTGTTCGGCGGGAGGAGGGACGAGCAGTACTTC. The whole variable domain, remainder taken from reference TRBV28 and TRBJ2-7, is DVKVTQSSRYLVKRTGEKVFLECVQDMDHENMFWYRQDPGLGLRLIYFSYDVKMKEKGDIPEGYSVSREKKERFSLILESASTNQTSMYLCASSLFGGRRDEQYFGPGTRLTVT.

The chain has TRBV5-1 and TRBJ1-4; 10 bases match TRBD1. Trimming took 0 bases from V and 4 from J; bases not matched to a gene: 0. The CDR3 has 15 amino acids. CDR1 and CDR2 from the germline V gene are SGHRS and YFSETQ. The CDR3 DNA follows: TGCGCCAGCAGCTTGGGGACAGGGGGTAATGAAAAACTGTTTTTT. It codes for CASSLGTGGNEKLFF.

The table lists this clone with a count of one. At one end the junction does not follow the germline gene, possibly because of a read error. The chain employs TRBV28 and TRBJ2-1; D unresolved. This CDR3 spans 11 amino acids. Germline V gene lookup returns CDR1 MDHEN and CDR2 SYDVKM. The CDR3 region is CASSLYNEQFF. CDR3 coding DNA: TGTGCCAGCAGCTTATACAATGAGCAGTTCTTC.

The V call is TRBV6-5, the J call TRBJ2-7; perhaps TRBD1 as D (6 bases). Germline V CDR1 and CDR2: MNHEY, SVGAGI. This CDR3 has 12 residues. V was shortened by 6 bases and J by 3 bases, with 9 bases between the two germline ends. The CDR3 protein is CASRQGYYEQYF. DNA for the CDR3: TGTGCCAGCAGACAGGGCTACTACGAGCAGTACTTC.